The following is a T cell receptor (beta chain) sequence with its context. Its antigen is not known. This record comes from a study of cytomegalovirus exposure and HLA in healthy donors. Notes on the study in general: Subsequent analysis of the 120 or so validation repertoires found a tendency for first-cohort TCR clusters to co-occur.

Method: immunoSEQ multiplex PCR; TCRdb's copy keeps in-frame clones and lacks some. The sample consists of about 120,000 clones, 88% of them appearing once. This CDR3 contains 16 residues. The germline V and J ends were trimmed by 4 bases and 0 bases, with 13 bases remaining between them. Per germline, CDR1 MNHEY and CDR2 SMNVEV (reference sequence). These donors were members of the roughly 120-subject validation cohort, a group separate from the roughly 670-subject first cohort. The sequencing input was PBMCs. The chain combines TRBV27 with TRBJ2-1; D is possibly TRBD1 (6 bases). The source is a young man in good health and CMV-seropositive. CDR3 bases: TGTGCCAGCAGTTCCAGGGGCCACAGCTCCTACAATGAGCAGTTCTTC. This translates into CASSSRGHSSYNEQFF.